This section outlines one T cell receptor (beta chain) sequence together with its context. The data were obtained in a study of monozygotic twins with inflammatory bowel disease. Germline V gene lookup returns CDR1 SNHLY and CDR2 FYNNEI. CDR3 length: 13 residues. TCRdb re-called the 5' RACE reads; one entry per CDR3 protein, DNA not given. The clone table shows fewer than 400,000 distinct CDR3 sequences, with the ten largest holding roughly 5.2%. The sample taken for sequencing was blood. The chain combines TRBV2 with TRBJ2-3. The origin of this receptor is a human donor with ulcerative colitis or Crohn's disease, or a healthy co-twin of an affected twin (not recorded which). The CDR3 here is CASTEGSPDTQYF.